The 27 T cell receptor beta chains listed next were all sequenced from one sample in a study of CXCR3-negative and CXCR3-positive naive CD8 T cells. The TRB libraries of cDNA were built by UMI-labeled 5' RACE. Reanalyzing the 5' RACE reads, TCRdb keeps one entry per CDR3 protein, without DNA. This sample's table has 45,000 to 70,000 distinct CDR3 sequences. Sample: memory CD8+ T cells from blood. The receptors derive from a human donor in good health. Some clones in this sample may be carry-over from other donors' samples.

This rearrangement joins TRBV11-2 to TRBJ1-1. This CDR3 has 11 residues. Germline CDR1 reads SGHAT; CDR2 reads FQNNGV. The CDR3 loop is CASSPAFEAFF.

The gene calls are TRBV28 and TRBJ2-7; the TCRdb call, TRBD1, lacks DNA for checking. Per germline, CDR1 MDHEN and CDR2 SYDVKM. This CDR3 region has 13 residues. CDR3: CASSLVGGTEQYF.

The V gene is TRBV7-6, the J gene TRBJ2-3; there is no DNA to check the TCRdb D call of TRBD1. The CDR3 covers 13 residues. CDR1 is SGHVS and CDR2 is FNYEAQ in the germline V gene. The CDR3 region is CASSLASGAEAFF. The full variable domain, with the rest looked up from reference TRBV7-6 and TRBJ2-3, is GAGVSQSPRYKVTKRGQDVALRCDPISGHVSLYWYRQALGQGPEFLTYFNYEAQQDKSGLPNDRFSAERPEGSISTLTIQRTEQRDSAMYRCASSLASGAEAFFGPGTRLTVL.

The chain links TRBV2 to TRBJ2-7; TCRdb selects TRBD1, and the lack of DNA leaves this call unchecked. There are 14 residues in the CDR3. Germline CDR1 SNHLY, CDR2 FYNNEI. CDR3 residues: CASSEGGTINEQYF.

V gene TRBV2 combines with J gene TRBJ2-1; the D gene TCRdb calls, TRBD1, cannot be checked with no DNA. The CDR3 sequence is 14 residues long. Looked up from germline, CDR1 is SNHLY and CDR2 is FYNNEI. CDR3 loop: CASSEERDYNEQFF.

The chain joins TRBV7-9 to TRBJ2-5; lacking DNA, the TRBD1 call made by TCRdb goes unchecked. Germline-derived CDR1 and CDR2 are SEHNR and FQNEAQ (reference sequence). The CDR3 spans 18 residues. The CDR3 loop reads CASSPSFLRDAGRETQYF. The entire variable domain, with the rest obtained from reference TRBV7-9 and TRBJ2-5, is as follows: DTGVSQNPRHKITKRGQNVTFRCDPISEHNRLYWYRQTLGQGPEFLTYFQNEAQLEKSRLLSDRFSAERPKGSFSTLEIQRTEQGDSAMYLCASSPSFLRDAGRETQYFGPGTRLLVL.

The V and J genes are TRBV19 and TRBJ2-6. Germline V gene data show CDR1 as LNHDA and CDR2 as SQIVND (reference sequence). The CDR3 runs 16 residues. Here the CDR3 reads CASSISKITGANVLTF.

CDR3 loop: CASTVSGDTQYF. V usage is TRBV5-6 and J usage is TRBJ2-3. Germline V lookup: CDR1 SGHDT, CDR2 YYEEEE. The CDR3 is 12 residues long.

The chain uses TRBV4-3 and TRBJ1-1. Germline CDR1 LGHNA, CDR2 YSLEER. The CDR3 has 15 amino acids. CDR3 sequence: CASSQDRTVNTEAFF.

The chain couples TRBV2 to TRBJ1-5. In germline, CDR1 is SNHLY, CDR2 FYNNEI. There are 13 residues in the CDR3. CDR3 protein: CASRDSLNQPQHF.

V and J are TRBV5-1 and TRBJ2-1; lacking DNA, the TRBD2 call made by TCRdb goes unchecked. This CDR3 is 14 amino acids long. The germline gives CDR1 SGHRS, CDR2 YFSETQ. The CDR3 sequence is CASSFGGGPNEQFF.

This chain joins TRBV11-2 and TRBJ2-1; TCRdb's D gene call, TRBD1, goes unchecked for lack of DNA. CDR3 length: 14 residues. CDR1 SGHAT and CDR2 FQNNGV come from the germline V gene. This chain's CDR3 is CASSRRTGWYEQFF.

CDR3 sequence reads: CSAGQATNEQFF. The chain combines TRBV29-1 with TRBJ2-1; the D gene TCRdb calls, TRBD1, cannot be checked with no DNA. This CDR3 spans 12 amino acids. Per germline, CDR1 SQVTM and CDR2 ANQGSEA.

The CDR3 sequence: CASSPRTGSYNEQFF. The genes are TRBV7-7 and TRBJ2-1; with no DNA, the TCRdb D assignment of TRBD1 cannot be verified. There are 15 residues in the CDR3. Germline V gene data show CDR1 as SSHAT and CDR2 as FNYEAQ (reference sequence).

The J gene is TRBJ2-5, the V gene TRBV11-2. Germline-derived CDR1 and CDR2 are SGHAT and FQNNGV. This CDR3 spans 15 amino acids. The CDR3 protein is CASSLAAGAPETQYF.

The chain has TRBV20-1 and TRBJ2-3; TCRdb lists TRBD2, though no DNA is available to test this call. The CDR3 spans 17 residues. Germline CDR1 DFQATT, CDR2 SNEGSKA (reference sequence). The CDR3 is CSAYDLAGYFSTDTQYF.

J is TRBJ1-5 and V is TRBV6-1; the TCRdb call, TRBD1, lacks DNA for checking. Germline V gives CDR1 MNHNS, CDR2 SASEGT. CDR3 length: 16 residues. The CDR3 is CASSVPTGAYNQPQHF.

The chain recombines TRBV6-5 with TRBJ2-3; TCRdb returns TRBD2, unconfirmable since there is no DNA. Germline V lookup: CDR1 MNHEY, CDR2 SVGAGI. The CDR3 is 14 residues long. The CDR3 loop is CASRRGGETDTQYF.

The CDR3 sequence: CASSLGIRVAYGYTF. The J gene is TRBJ1-2, the V gene TRBV7-2; with no DNA, the TCRdb D assignment of TRBD1 cannot be verified. The CDR3 extends over 15 amino acids. Germline V gene sequence: CDR1 SGHTA, CDR2 FQGNSA.

V gene TRBV20-1 combines with J gene TRBJ2-1; the D gene TCRdb calls, TRBD1, cannot be checked with no DNA. The length of the CDR3 is 13 residues. Germline lookup yields CDR1 DFQATT and CDR2 SNEGSKA (reference sequence). The CDR3 region is CSARGGDYNEQFF.

This chain joins TRBV29-1 and TRBJ2-1; TCRdb gives TRBD1 as the D gene, but with no DNA this cannot be confirmed. CDR3 length: 12 amino acids. Per germline, CDR1 SQVTM and CDR2 ANQGSEA. The CDR3 loop is CSALAEPGEQFF.

V is TRBV6-6 and J is TRBJ2-7; absent DNA, TCRdb's TRBD1 call cannot be checked. CDR1 and CDR2 from the germline V gene are MNHNY and SVGAGI (reference sequence). This CDR3 has 15 amino acids. The CDR3 sequence: CASSYTRTGDYEQYF.

The V call is TRBV4-1, the J call TRBJ2-7. CDR3 length equals 14 residues. CDR1 and CDR2 from the germline V gene are MGHRA and YSYEKL. CDR3 sequence reads: CASSQVGATYEQYF.

The chain uses TRBV6-6 and TRBJ1-1. Germline V lookup: CDR1 MNHNY, CDR2 SVGAGI (reference sequence). This CDR3 has 15 residues. The chain's CDR3 is CASSYSNETPTEAFF.

The chain is built from TRBV29-1 and TRBJ2-7. CDR1 is SQVTM and CDR2 is ANQGSEA in the germline V gene. The CDR3 sequence is 12 residues long. The CDR3 protein is CSVARGGDEQYF.

The gene calls are TRBV6-2 or TRBV6-3 and TRBJ2-5. This CDR3 spans 13 amino acids. Germline loops: CDR1 MNHEY, CDR2 SVGEGT. CDR3 in amino acids: CASSSILQETQYF.

The chain has TRBV4-3 and TRBJ1-2; the TCRdb call, TRBD1, lacks DNA for checking. The CDR3 sequence is 16 residues long. CDR1 is LGHNA and CDR2 is YSLEER in the germline V gene. The CDR3 loop reads CASSQGGRVGNYGYTF.